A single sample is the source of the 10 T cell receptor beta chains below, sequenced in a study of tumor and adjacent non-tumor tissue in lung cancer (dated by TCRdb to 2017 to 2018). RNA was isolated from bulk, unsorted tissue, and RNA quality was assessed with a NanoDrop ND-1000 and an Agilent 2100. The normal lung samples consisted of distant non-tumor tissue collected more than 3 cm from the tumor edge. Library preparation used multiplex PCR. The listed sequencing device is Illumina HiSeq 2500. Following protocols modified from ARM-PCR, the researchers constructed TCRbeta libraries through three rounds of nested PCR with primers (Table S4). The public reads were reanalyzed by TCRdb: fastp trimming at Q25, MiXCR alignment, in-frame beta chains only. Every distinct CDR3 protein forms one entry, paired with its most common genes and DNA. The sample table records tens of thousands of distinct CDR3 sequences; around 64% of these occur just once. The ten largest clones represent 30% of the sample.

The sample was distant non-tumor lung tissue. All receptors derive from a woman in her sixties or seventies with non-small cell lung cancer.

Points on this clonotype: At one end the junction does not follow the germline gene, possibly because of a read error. CDR3 in DNA: TGTGCCAGCAGTGATCGGACAGGGTCGGACGGAGAGGCCCAGTACTTC. It yields the protein CASSDRTGSDGEAQYF. The gene calls are TRBV6-6 and TRBJ2-5; TRBD1 aligns across 8 bases. The CDR3 length is 16 residues. From germline, CDR1 is MNHNY and CDR2 SVGAGI (reference sequence).

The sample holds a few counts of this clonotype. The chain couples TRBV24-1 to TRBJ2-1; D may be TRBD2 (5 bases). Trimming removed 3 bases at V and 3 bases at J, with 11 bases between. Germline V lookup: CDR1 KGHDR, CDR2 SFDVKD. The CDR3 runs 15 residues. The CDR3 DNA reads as TGTGCCACCAGTGATCGGTGGACTCGCTACAATGAGCAGTTCTTC. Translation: CATSDRWTRYNEQFF.

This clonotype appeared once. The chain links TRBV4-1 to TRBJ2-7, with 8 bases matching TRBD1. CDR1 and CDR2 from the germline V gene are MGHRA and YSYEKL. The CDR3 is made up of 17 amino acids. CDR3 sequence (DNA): TGCGTAAACAGCCAAGGAACAGGGCTTCAGGGGGCGTACGAGCAGTACTTC. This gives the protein CVNSQGTGLQGAYEQYF.

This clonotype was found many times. The CDR3 region is CASSQDQLENTGELFF. In DNA form, the CDR3 reads TGTGCCAGCAGCCAAGATCAGCTGGAGAACACCGGGGAGCTGTTTTTT. The V call is TRBV4-2, the J call TRBJ2-2, with D unclear. CDR1 is LGHNA and CDR2 is YNFKEQ in the germline V gene. The CDR3 runs 16 residues. Trimming removed 0 bases at V and 1 base at J, with 9 bases between.

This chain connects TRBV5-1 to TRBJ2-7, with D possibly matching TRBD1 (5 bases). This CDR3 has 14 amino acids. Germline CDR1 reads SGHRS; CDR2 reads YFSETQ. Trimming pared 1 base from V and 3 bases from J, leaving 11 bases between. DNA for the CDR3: TGCGCCAGCAGCTTGATAGGGGTAAACTACGAGCAGTACTTC. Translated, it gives CASSLIGVNYEQYF.

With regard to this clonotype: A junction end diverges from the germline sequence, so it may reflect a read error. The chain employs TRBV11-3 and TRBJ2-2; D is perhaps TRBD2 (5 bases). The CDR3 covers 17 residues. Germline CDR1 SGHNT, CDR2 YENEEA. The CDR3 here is CASSPYQSTSNTGEMFF. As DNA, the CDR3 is TGTGCCAGTAGCCCCTATCAATCGACATCGAACACCGGGGAGATGTTTTTT.

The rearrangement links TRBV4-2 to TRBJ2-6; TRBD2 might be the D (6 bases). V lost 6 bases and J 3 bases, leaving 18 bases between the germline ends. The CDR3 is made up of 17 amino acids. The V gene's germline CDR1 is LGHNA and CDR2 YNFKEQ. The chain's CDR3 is CASSPRVRGYGANVLTF. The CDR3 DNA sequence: TGTGCCAGCAGTCCGAGGGTACGGGGGTATGGGGCCAACGTCCTGACTTTC.

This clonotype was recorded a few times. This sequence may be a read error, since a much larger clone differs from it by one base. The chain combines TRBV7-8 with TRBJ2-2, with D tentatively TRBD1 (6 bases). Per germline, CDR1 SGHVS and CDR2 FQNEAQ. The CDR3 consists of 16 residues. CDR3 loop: CACSLSDRRNTGELFF. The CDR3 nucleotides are TGTGCCTGCAGCTTATCGGACAGACGGAACACCGGGGAGCTGTTTTTT. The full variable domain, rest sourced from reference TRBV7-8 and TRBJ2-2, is GAGVSQSPRYKVAKRGQDVALRCDPISGHVSLFWYQQALGQGPEFLTYFQNEAQLDKSGLPSDRFFAERPEGSVSTLKIQRTQQEDSAVYLCACSLSDRRNTGELFFGEGSRLTVL.

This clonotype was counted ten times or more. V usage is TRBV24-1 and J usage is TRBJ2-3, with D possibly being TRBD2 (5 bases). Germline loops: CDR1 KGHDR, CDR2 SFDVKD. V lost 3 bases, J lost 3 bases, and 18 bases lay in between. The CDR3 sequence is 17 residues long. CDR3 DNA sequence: TGTGCCACCAGTGATGGGTTAGCGCCATTCAGGACAGATACGCAGTATTTT. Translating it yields CATSDGLAPFRTDTQYF.

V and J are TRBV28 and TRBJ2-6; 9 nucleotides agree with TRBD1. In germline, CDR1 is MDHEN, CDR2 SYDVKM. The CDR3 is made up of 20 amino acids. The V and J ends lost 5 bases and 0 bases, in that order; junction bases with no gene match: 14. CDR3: CASSISQYRDRDSGANVLTF. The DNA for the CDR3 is TGTGCCAGCAGTATTTCCCAGTACCGGGACAGGGACTCTGGGGCCAACGTCCTGACTTTC.